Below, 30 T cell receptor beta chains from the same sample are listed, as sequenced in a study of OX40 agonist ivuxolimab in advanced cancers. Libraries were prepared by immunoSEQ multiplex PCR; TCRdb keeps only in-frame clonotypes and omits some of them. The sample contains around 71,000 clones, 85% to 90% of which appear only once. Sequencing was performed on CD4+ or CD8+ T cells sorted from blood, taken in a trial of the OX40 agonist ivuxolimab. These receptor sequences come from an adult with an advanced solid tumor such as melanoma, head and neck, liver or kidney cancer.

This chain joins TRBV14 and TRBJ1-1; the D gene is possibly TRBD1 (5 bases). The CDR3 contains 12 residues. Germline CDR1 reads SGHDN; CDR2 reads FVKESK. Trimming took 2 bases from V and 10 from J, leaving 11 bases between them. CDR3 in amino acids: CASSQTGVAAFF. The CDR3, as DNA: TGTGCCAGCAGCCAAACGGGGGTCGCAGCTTTCTTT.

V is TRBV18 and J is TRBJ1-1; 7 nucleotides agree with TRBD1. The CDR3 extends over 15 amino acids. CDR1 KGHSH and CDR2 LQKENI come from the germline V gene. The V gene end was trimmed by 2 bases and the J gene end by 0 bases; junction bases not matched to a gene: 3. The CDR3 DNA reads TGTGCCAGCTCACCAGAGACAGGGTTGAACACTGAAGCTTTCTTT. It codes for CASSPETGLNTEAFF.

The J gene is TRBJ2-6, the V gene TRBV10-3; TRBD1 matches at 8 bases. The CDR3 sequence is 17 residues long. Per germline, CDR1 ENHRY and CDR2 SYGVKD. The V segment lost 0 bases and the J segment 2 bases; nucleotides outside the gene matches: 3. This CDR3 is CAISESNRGTGANVLTF. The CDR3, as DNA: TGTGCCATCAGTGAGTCTAACAGGGGGACTGGGGCCAACGTCCTGACTTTC.

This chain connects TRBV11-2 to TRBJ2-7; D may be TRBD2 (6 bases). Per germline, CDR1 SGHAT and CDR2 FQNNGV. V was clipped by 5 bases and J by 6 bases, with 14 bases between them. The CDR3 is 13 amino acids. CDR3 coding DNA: TGTGCCAGCAGCCGTTCGGGGGAACTCGAGCAGTACTTC. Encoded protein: CASSRSGELEQYF.

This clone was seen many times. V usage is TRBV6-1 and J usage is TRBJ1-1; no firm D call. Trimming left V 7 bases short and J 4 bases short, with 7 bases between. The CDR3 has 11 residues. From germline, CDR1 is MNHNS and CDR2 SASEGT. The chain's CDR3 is CASNGPTEAFF. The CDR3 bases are TGTGCCAGCAACGGCCCCACTGAAGCTTTCTTT.

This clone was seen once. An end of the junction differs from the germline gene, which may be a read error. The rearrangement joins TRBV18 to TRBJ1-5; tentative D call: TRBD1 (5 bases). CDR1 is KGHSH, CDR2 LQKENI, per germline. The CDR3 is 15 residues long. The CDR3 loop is CASSPQALSNQPQHF. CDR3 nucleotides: TGTGCCAGCTCGCCACAGGCGTTAAGCAATCAGCCCCAGCATTTT.

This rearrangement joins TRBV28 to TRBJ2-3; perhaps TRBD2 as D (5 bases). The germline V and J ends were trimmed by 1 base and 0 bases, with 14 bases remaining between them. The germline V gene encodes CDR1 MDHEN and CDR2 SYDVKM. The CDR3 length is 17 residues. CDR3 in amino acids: CASSLFLSGTSTDTQYF. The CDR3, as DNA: TGTGCCAGCAGTTTATTCCTGAGCGGAACGAGCACAGATACGCAGTATTTT.

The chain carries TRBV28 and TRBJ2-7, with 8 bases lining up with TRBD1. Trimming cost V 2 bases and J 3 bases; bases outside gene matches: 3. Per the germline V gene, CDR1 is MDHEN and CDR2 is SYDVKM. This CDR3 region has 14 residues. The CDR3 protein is CASSLGQGNYEQYF. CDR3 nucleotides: TGTGCCAGCAGTTTAGGACAGGGTAACTACGAGCAGTACTTC. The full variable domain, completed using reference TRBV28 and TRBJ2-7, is DVKVTQSSRYLVKRTGEKVFLECVQDMDHENMFWYRQDPGLGLRLIYFSYDVKMKEKGDIPEGYSVSREKKERFSLILESASTNQTSMYLCASSLGQGNYEQYFGPGTRLTVT.

CDR3 in amino acids: CASSSTGAYYQPQHF. The CDR3 DNA is TGTGCCAGTAGTAGCACAGGGGCCTATTATCAGCCCCAGCATTTT. The V gene is TRBV19, the J gene TRBJ1-5; the match to TRBD1 covers 7 bases. With V trimmed by 4 bases and J by 5 bases, 8 bases remained unmatched. The germline CDR1 and CDR2 sequences are LNHDA and SQIVND (reference sequence). This CDR3 spans 15 amino acids.

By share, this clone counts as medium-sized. The CDR3 DNA is TGTGCCAGCAGCTTGACCTGGAACACTGAAGCTTTCTTT. Protein product: CASSLTWNTEAFF. This rearrangement joins TRBV5-5 to TRBJ1-1, with unresolved D. Germline V gene data show CDR1 as SGHKS and CDR2 as YYEKEE (reference sequence). Trimming removed 1 base at V and 1 base at J, with 5 bases between. CDR3 length: 13 residues.

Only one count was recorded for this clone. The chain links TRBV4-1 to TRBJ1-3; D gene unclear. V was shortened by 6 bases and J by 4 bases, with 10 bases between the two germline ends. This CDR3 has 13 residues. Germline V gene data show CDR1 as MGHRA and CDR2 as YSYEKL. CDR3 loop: CASSRPGGNTIYF. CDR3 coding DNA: TGCGCCAGCAGTCGACCTGGGGGAAACACCATATATTTT.

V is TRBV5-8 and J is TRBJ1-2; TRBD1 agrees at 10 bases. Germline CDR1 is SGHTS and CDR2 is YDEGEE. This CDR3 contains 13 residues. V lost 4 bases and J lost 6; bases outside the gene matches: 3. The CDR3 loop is CASSPGTGDGYTF. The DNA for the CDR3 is TGTGCCAGCAGCCCAGGGACAGGGGATGGCTACACCTTC.

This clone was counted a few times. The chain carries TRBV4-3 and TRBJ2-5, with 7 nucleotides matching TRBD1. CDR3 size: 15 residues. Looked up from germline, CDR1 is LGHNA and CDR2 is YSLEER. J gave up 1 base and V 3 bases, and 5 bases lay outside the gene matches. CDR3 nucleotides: TGCGCCAGCAGCCAGAGGGGACAGATCCAAGAGACCCAGTACTTC. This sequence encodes CASSQRGQIQETQYF.

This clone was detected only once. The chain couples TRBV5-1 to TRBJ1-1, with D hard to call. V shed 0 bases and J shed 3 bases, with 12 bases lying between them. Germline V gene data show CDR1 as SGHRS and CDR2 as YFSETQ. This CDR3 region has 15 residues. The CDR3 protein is CASSLVVGPDTEAFF. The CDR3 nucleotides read TGCGCCAGCAGCTTGGTGGTCGGACCAGACACTGAAGCTTTCTTT.

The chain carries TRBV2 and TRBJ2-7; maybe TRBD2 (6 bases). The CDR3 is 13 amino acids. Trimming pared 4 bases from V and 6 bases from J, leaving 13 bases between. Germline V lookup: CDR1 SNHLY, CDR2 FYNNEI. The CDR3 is CASSVTSSIEQYF. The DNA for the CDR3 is TGTGCCAGCAGTGTCACTAGCTCCATCGAGCAGTACTTC.

The CDR3 spells CASSSRGGFNSPLHF. CDR3 nucleotide sequence: TGTGCCAGCAGTTCAAGGGGGGGGTTTAATTCACCCCTCCACTTT. V is TRBV28 and J is TRBJ1-6, with D possibly TRBD1 on 6 matching bases. This CDR3 contains 15 residues. From germline, CDR1 is MDHEN and CDR2 SYDVKM. Trimming cost V 4 bases and J 6 bases, with 13 bases left between them.

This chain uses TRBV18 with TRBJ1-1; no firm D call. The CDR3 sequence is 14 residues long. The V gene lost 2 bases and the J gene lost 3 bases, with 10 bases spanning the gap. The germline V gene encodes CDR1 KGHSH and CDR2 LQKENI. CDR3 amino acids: CASSPKRADTEAFF. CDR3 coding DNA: TGTGCCAGCTCACCAAAAAGGGCAGACACTGAAGCTTTCTTT.

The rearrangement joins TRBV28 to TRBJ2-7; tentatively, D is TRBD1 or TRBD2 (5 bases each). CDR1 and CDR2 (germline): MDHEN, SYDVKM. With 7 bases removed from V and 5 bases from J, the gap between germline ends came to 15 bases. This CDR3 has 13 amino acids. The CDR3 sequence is CASIGAYYHEQYF. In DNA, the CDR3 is TGTGCCAGCATCGGGGCTTACTATCACGAGCAGTACTTC.

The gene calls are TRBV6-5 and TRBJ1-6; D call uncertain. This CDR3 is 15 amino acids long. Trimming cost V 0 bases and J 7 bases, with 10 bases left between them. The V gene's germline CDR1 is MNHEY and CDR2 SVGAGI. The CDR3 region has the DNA TGTGCCAGCAGTTACTCGATAGGGAGGAATTCACCCCTCCACTTT. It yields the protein CASSYSIGRNSPLHF.

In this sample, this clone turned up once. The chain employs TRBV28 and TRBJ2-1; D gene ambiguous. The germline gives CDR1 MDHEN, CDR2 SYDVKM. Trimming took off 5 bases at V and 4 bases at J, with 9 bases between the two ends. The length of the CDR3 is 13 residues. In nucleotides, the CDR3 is TGTGCCAGCAGTGGGTGGGGTTACAATGAGCAGTTCTTC. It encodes CASSGWGYNEQFF. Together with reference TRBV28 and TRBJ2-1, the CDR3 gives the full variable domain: DVKVTQSSRYLVKRTGEKVFLECVQDMDHENMFWYRQDPGLGLRLIYFSYDVKMKEKGDIPEGYSVSREKKERFSLILESASTNQTSMYLCASSGWGYNEQFFGPGTRLTVL.

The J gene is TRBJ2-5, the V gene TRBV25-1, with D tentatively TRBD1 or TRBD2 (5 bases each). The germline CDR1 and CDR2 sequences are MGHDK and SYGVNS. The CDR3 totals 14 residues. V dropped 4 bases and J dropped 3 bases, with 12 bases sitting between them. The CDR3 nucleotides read TGTGCCAGCAGTGCGGCAGGGAGAGAAGAGACCCAGTACTTC. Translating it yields CASSAAGREETQYF.

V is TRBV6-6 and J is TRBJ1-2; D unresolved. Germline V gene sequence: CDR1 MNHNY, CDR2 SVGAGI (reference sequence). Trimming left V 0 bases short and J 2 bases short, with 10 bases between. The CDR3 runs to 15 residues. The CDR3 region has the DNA TGTGCCAGCAGTTACTCGCCGGTCGGCAACTATGGCTACACCTTC. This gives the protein CASSYSPVGNYGYTF.

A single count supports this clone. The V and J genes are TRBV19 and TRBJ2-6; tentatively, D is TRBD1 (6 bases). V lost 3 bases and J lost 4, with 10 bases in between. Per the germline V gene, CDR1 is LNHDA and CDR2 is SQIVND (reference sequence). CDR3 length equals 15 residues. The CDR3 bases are TGTGCCAGTAGTATCGGGACATCCGGGGCCAACGTCCTGACTTTC. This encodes CASSIGTSGANVLTF.

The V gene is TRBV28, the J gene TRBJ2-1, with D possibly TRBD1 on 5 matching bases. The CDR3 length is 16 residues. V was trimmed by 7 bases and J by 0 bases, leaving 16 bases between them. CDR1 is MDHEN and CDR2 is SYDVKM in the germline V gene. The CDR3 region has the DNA TGTGCCAGCAACCTGAACAGGCAGCCCTCCTACAATGAGCAGTTCTTC. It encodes CASNLNRQPSYNEQFF.

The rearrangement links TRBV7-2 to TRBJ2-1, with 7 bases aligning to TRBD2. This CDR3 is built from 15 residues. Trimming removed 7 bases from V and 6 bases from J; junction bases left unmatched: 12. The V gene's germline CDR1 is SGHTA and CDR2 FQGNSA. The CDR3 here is CASTPPLAVRNEQFF. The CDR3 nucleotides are TGTGCCAGCACCCCTCCCCTAGCGGTCCGCAATGAGCAGTTCTTC.

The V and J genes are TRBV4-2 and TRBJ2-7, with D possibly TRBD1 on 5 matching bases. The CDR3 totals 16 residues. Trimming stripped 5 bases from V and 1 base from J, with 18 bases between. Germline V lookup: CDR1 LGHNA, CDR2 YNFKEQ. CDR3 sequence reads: CASSLKESDRSYEQYF. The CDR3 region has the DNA TGTGCCAGCAGCTTGAAGGAAAGTGACAGATCCTACGAGCAGTACTTC.

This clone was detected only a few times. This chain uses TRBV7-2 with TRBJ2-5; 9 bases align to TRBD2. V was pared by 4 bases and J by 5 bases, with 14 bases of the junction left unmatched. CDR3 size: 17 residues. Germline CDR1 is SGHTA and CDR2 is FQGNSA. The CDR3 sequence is CASSSPAGGRVSETQYF. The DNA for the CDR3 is TGTGCCAGCAGCTCCCCGGCCGGCGGGAGGGTCTCGGAGACCCAGTACTTC.

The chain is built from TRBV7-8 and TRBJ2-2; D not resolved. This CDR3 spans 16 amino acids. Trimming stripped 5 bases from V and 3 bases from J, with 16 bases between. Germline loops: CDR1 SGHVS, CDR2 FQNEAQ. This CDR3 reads CASSPNPSLYTGELFF. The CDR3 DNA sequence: TGTGCCAGCAGCCCCAACCCCTCGCTTTACACCGGGGAGCTGTTTTTT.

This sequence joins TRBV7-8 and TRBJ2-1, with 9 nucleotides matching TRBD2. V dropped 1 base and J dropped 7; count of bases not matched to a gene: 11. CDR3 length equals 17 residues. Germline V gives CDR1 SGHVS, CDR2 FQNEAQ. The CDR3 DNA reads TGTGCCAGCAGCTTAGTTGAGGTAGCGGGAGTTATAAATGAGCAGTTCTTC. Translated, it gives CASSLVEVAGVINEQFF.

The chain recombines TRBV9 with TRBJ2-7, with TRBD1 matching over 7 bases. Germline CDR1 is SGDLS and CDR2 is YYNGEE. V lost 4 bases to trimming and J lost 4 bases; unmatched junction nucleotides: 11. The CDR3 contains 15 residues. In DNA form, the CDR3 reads TGTGCCAGCAGCCCCCAACCGGGACAGTCGTACGAGCAGTACTTC. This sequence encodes CASSPQPGQSYEQYF.